The clone carrying this TCR beta chain was recorded many times. iRepertoire HTBI primers and Arm-PCR of CDR3 regions built TCR beta libraries. TCRdb re-called the multiplex PCR reads with MiXCR, one entry per CDR3 protein. In the table there are almost 450,000 distinct CDR3 sequences, over 15% of which are singletons. The data are from a study of regulatory T cells in long-lasting Graves disease. Germline assignment: CDR1 MNHEY and CDR2 SVGEGT. Trimming took 1 base from V and 10 from J, leaving 17 bases between them. This CDR3 has 16 residues. Time point noted: newly diagnosed GD, antithyroid drugs for less than 3 months. Researchers made the TCR library from RNA that was extracted from PBMCs. An endocrinology unit in Xi'an, China, supplied the patients. The sample also formed part of further work on T cells in Graves' hyperthyroidism and ophthalmopathy. Turning to that study: Diagnostic decisions used clinical symptoms, serum thyroxine and TRAb, thyroid ultrasound and orbital computed tomography.

Sequencing was performed on peripheral blood mononuclear cells (PBMCs), taken at new diagnosis, from a patient treated with antithyroid drugs. The clonotype was recovered from a woman between 25 and 40 years old with Graves disease. The chain recombines TRBV6-2 or TRBV6-3 with TRBJ1-6, with a weak D call TRBD1 (6 bases). CDR3 DNA sequence: TGTGCCAGCAGTTACTGGACAGATCGAGTTACCTCACCCCTCCACTTT. This translates into CASSYWTDRVTSPLHF.